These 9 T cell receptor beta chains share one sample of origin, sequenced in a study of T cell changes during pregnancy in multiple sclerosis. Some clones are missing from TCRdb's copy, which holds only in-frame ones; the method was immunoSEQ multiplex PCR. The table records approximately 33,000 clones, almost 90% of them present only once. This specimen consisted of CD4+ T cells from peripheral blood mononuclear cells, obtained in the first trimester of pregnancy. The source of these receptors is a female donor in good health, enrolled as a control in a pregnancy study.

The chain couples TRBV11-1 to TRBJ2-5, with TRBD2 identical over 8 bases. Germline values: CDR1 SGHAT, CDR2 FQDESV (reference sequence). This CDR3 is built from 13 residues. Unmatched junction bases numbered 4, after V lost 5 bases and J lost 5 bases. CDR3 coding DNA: TGTGCCAGCAGCGGGGGACTAGTTGAGACCCAGTACTTC. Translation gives CASSGGLVETQYF.

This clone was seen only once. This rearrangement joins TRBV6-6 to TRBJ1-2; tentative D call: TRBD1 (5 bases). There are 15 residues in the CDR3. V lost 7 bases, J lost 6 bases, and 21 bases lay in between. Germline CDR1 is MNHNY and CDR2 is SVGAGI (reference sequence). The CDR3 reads CASTPRMAGWNGYTF. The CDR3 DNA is TGTGCCAGCACCCCTCGAATGGCAGGGTGGAATGGCTACACCTTC.

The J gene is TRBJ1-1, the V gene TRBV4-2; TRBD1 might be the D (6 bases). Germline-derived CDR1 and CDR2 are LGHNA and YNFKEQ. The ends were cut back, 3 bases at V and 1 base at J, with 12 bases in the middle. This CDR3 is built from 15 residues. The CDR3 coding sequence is TGTGCCAGCAGCCATGCGGCAGGGGCGAACACTGAAGCTTTCTTT. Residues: CASSHAAGANTEAFF.

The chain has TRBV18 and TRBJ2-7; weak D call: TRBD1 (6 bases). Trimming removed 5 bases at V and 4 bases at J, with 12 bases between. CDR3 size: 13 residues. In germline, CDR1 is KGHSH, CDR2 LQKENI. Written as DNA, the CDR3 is TGTGCCAGCTCATCGGACAGCTCTTACGAGCAGTACTTC. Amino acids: CASSSDSSYEQYF. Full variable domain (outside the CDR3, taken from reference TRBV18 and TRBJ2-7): NAGVMQNPRHLVRRRGQEARLRCSPMKGHSHVYWYRQLPEEGLKFMVYLQKENIIDESGMPKERFSAEFPKEGPSILRIQQVVRGDSAAYFCASSSDSSYEQYFGPGTRLTVT.

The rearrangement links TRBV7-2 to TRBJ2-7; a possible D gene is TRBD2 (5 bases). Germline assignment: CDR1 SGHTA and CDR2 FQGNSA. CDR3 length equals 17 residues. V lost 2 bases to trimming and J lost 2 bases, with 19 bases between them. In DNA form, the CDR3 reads TGTGCCAGCAGCTTAAAGGGTGCACGGGATTACCCCTACGAGCAGTACTTC. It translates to CASSLKGARDYPYEQYF.

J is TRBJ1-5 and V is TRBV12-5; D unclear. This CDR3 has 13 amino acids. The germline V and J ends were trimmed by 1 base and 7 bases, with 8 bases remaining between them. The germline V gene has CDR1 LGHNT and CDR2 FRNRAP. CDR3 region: CASGLGTSQPQHF. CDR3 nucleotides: TGTGCTAGTGGTTTGGGGACTTCGCAGCCCCAGCATTTT.

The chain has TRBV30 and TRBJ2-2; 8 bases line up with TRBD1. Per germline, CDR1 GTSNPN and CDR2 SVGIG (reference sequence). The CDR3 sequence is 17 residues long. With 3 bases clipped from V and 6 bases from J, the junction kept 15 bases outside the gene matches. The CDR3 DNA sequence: TGTGCCTGGAGACAGACTCGACAGGGGCAAATCTCCGGGGAGCTGTTTTTT. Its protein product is CAWRQTRQGQISGELFF.

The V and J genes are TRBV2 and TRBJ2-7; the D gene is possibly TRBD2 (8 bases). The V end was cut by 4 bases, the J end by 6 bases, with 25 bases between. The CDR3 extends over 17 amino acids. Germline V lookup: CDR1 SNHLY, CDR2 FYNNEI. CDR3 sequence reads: CASSGQPGGTEMGEQYF. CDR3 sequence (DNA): TGTGCCAGCAGTGGCCAACCGGGGGGGACAGAAATGGGCGAGCAGTACTTC.

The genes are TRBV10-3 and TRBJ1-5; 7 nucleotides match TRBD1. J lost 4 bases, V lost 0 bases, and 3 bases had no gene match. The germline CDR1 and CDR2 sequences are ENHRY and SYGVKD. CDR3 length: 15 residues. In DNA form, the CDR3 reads TGTGCCATCAGTGAGTCGAAGGGACAGAATCAGCCCCAGCATTTT. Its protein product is CAISESKGQNQPQHF.